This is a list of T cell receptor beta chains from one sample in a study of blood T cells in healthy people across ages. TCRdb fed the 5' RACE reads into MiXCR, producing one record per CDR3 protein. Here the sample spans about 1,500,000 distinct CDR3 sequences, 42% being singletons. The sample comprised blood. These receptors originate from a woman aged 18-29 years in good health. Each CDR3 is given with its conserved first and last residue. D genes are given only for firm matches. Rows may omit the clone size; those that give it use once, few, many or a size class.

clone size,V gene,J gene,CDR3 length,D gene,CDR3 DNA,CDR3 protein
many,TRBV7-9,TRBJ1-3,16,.,TGTGCCAGCAGCTTAGCGGAGGGGCTAACTGGAAACACCATATATTTT,CASSLAEGLTGNTIYF
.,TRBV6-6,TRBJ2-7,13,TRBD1,TGTGCCAGCAGTGATGACAGGGTTGTCGAGCAGTACTTC,CASSDDRVVEQYF
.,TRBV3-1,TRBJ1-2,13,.,TGTGCCAGCAGCCAAGATCATGAAGGCGGCCACACCTTC,CASSQDHEGGHTF
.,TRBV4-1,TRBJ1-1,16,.,TGCGCCAGCTCTCAAGGAACAGAGATTAGGAACACTGAAGCTTTCTTT,CASSQGTEIRNTEAFF
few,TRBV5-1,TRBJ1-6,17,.,TGCGCCAGCAGCTTGGGGGGCTTTCCAGGGGATAATTCACCCCTCCACTTT,CASSLGGFPGDNSPLHF
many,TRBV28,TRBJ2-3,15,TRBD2,TGTGCCAGCAGTCGGGACTACCCGAATCCTAATACGCAGTATTTT,CASSRDYPNPNTQYF
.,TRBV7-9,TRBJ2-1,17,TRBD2,TGTGCCAGCACCACAAGCGGGAGCGGGGGGGCCTTAAATGAGCAGTTCTTC,CASTTSGSGGALNEQFF
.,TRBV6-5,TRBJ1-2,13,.,TGTGCCAGCACAAAGATCAACAGGGATGGCTACACCTTC,CASTKINRDGYTF
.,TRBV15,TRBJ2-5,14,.,TGTGCCACCAGCTCGGAGAAGGGCCAAGAGACCCAGTACTTC,CATSSEKGQETQYF
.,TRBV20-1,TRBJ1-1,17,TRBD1,TGCAGTGCTAGGGGACAGGCGTCTCGGGATCTGAATACTGAAGCTTTCTTT,CSARGQASRDLNTEAFF
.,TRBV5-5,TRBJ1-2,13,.,TGTGCCAGCGGCACCCGGGGCCACTATGGCTACACCTTC,CASGTRGHYGYTF
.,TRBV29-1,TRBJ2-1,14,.,TGCAGCGTCGACCTCGACAGTCCCGACAATGAGCAGTTCTTC,CSVDLDSPDNEQFF
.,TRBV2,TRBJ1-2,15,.,TGTGCCAGCAGGGAAGGGGGGACAAGGGGCTATGGCTACACCTTC,CASREGGTRGYGYTF
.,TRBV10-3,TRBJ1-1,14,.,TGTGCCATCAGTGGGACAGCTATGAACACTGAAGCTTTCTTT,CAISGTAMNTEAFF
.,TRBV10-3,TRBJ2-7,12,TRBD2,TGTGCCATCGCTAGCGGCGTCGACGAGCAGTACTTC,CAIASGVDEQYF
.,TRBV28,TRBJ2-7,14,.,TGTGCCAGCAGGCGCTTACAGGGTTACCACGAGCAGTACTTC,CASRRLQGYHEQYF
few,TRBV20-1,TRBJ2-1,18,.,TGCAGTGCTAGAGGGGGAGACTACAAAGTTCGCTCCTACAATGAGCAGTTCTTC,CSARGGDYKVRSYNEQFF
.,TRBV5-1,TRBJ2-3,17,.,TGCGCCAGCAGCTTGAGGGGTGGGCAGCCTAGCACAGATACGCAGTATTTT,CASSLRGGQPSTDTQYF
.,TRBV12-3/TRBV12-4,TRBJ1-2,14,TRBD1,TGTGCCAGCACCTCGGACAGGGGTAACTATGGCTACACCTTC,CASTSDRGNYGYTF
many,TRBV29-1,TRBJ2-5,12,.,TGCAGCGCCGTTCCGGGGGAAGAGACCCAGTACTTC,CSAVPGEETQYF
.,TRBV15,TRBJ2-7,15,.,TGTGCCACCAGCAAGGACGGGGCGAGCTCCTACGAGCAGTACTTC,CATSKDGASSYEQYF
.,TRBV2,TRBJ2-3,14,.,TGTGCCAGCAGTCAGCGGCCCCCCCCTAATACGCAGTATTTT,CASSQRPPPNTQYF
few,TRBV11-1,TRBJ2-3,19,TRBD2,TGTGCCAGCAGGAAATTCGCGGGAGGGCCCAAAACCAACACAGATACGCAGTATTTT,CASRKFAGGPKTNTDTQYF
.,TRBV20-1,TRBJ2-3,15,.,TGCAGTGCTTTTGGGGACCCCTGGGAAACAGATACGCAGTATTTT,CSAFGDPWETDTQYF
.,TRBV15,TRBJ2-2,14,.,TGTGCCACCAGCAGACCCTCCGGCACCGGGGAGCTGTTTTTT,CATSRPSGTGELFF
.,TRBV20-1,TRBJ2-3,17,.,TGCAGTGCTAACTCAGCGAAAACTGGCGGTTCCACAGATACGCAGTATTTT,CSANSAKTGGSTDTQYF
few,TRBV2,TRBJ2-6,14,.,TGTGCCAGCACAGTAATATCTGGGGCCAACGTCCTGACTTTC,CASTVISGANVLTF
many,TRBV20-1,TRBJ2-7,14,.,TGCAGTGCCCGGTCTCCCCGGAGCTCCTACGAGCAGTACTTC,CSARSPRSSYEQYF
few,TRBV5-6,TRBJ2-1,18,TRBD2,TGTGCCAGCAGCTTGTATAGGACTAGCGGGAGGAGCCGGCATGAGCAGTTCTTC,CASSLYRTSGRSRHEQFF
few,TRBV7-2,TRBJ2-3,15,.,TGTGCCAGCAGCTTGACAGGCTTTTACACAGATACGCAGTATTTT,CASSLTGFYTDTQYF
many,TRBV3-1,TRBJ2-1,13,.,TGTGCCAGCATGGTACAGGGTGGGAATGAGCAGTTCTTC,CASMVQGGNEQFF
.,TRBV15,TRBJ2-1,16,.,TGTGCCACCAGCCGGCTCGTTACAGGGTTCCAAGAGACCCAGTTCTTC,CATSRLVTGFQETQFF
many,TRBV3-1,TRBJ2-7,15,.,TGTGCCAGCAGCCAAGGGGGGACCTACTCCTACGAGCAGTACTTC,CASSQGGTYSYEQYF
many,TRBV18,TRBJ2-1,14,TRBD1,TGTGCCAGCTCACCGAGAGACAGGGACAATGAGCAGTTCTTC,CASSPRDRDNEQFF
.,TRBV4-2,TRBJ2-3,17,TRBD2,TGTGCCAGCAGCCAAGGAACTAGCGGGGGTCTCACAGATACGCAGTATTTT,CASSQGTSGGLTDTQYF
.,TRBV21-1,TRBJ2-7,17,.,TGTGCCAGCAGCAAACGTGGGAAGCGGGAGGACCGGTACGAGCAGTACTTC,CASSKRGKREDRYEQYF
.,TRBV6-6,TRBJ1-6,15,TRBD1,TGTGCCAGCAGTAGATCCGGGACAGGGGAATCACCCCTCCACTTT,CASSRSGTGESPLHF
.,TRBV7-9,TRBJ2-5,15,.,TGTGCCAGCAGCTTCGGGGGGCCTAACCAAGAGACCCAGTACTTC,CASSFGGPNQETQYF
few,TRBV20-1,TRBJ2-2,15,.,TGCAGTGCTCCGGTCGCCTCTAGGGACACCGGGGAGCTGTTTTTT,CSAPVASRDTGELFF
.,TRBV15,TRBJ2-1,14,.,TGTGCCACCAGCAGAGATTCATGGGGAGATGAGCAGTTCTTC,CATSRDSWGDEQFF
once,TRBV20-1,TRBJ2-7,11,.,TGCAGTGCTACGCTAGGCTACGAGCAGTACTTC,CSATLGYEQYF
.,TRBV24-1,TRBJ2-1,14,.,TGTGCCACCAGTGCAGCGGGCGACTACAATGAGCAGTTCTTC,CATSAAGDYNEQFF
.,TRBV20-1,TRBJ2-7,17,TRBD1,TGCAGTGCTAGTGGACAGGGCGGAACTGCGAGAGGGTACGAGCAGTACTTC,CSASGQGGTARGYEQYF
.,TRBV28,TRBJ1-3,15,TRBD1,TGTGCCAGCAGTAAATTACAGGGGCCGGGAAACACCATATATTTT,CASSKLQGPGNTIYF
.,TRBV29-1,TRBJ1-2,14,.,TGCAGCGTTGAAGATAACAGAGGACTCTATGGCTACACCTTC,CSVEDNRGLYGYTF
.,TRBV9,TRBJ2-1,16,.,TGTGCCAGCAGCCCACCCTTGCCCACCCTCTACAATGAGCAGTTCTTC,CASSPPLPTLYNEQFF
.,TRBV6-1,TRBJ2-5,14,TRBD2,TGTGCCAGCAGTGAGGGCGGGGGAAAAGAGACCCAGTACTTC,CASSEGGGKETQYF
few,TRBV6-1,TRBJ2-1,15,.,TGTGCCAGCAGTGAATGGGGGAGCTCCTACAATGAGCAGTTCTTC,CASSEWGSSYNEQFF
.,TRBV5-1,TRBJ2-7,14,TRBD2,TGCGCCAGCTCGGCGGGGGACTCCTACAATGAGCAGTACTTC,CASSAGDSYNEQYF
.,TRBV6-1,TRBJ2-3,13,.,TGTGCCAGCAAGGGCAGTTCAACAGATACGCAGTATTTT,CASKGSSTDTQYF